The T cell receptor (beta chain) under discussion was sequenced for a study of blood T cell repertoires in COVID-19. Study-wide context: Sites in the United States, Italy and Spain provided acute and convalescent COVID-19 samples.

CDR1 DFQATT and CDR2 SNEGSKA come from the germline V gene (reference sequence). CDR3 length equals 11 residues. V was cut by 7 bases and J by 5 bases, with 8 bases left in between. This clone came up a few times. Authors' methods: From reference gene primer amplification, estimates of nucleated cell counts were derived. Assay: immunoSEQ multiplex PCR; the TCRdb copy retains only in-frame clones and omits some. V and J calls plus clone size are reproduced from that table; the DNA served to infer D and trimming. Among 270,000 or so clones, 89% were seen once, and the ten largest hold 4% to 5%. The chain couples TRBV20-1 to TRBJ1-4; D unresolved. The sample taken for sequencing was peripheral blood. This sequence originates from a woman aged 40 to 50 who had recovered from COVID-19. The CDR3 sequence is CSVSQNEKLFF. CDR3 coding DNA: TGCAGTGTTTCACAAAATGAAAAACTGTTTTTT.